The clone carrying this T cell receptor (beta chain) appeared a few times. Its target is unknown. The data were taken from a study of beta chain features in type 1 diabetes. Study-level background: Under 110,000,000 sorted cells were examined across all samples. The study's findings and limits: The naive, central memory and Treg TCRB repertoires of patients appeared to be more similar to one another than those of healthy donors.

The isolated RNA, all of it, was reverse transcribed, so expressed TCRB transcripts were what got sequenced. Method: immunoSEQ multiplex PCR; TCRdb's copy keeps in-frame clones and lacks some. The sample consists of about 150,000 clones, 11% of them appearing once. Germline CDR1 and CDR2: MDHEN and SYDVKM. The CDR3 is 11 amino acids. The V gene lost 3 bases and the J gene lost 16 bases, with 13 bases spanning the gap. CD45RO/CCR7/CD25/CD127/CD95/CD27 separated CD4+ naive, central memory, regulatory and stem cell-like memory cells by sorting. Sequencing used central memory CD4+ T cells from blood. The J gene is TRBJ2-1, the V gene TRBV28; D gene unclear. The source of this sequence is a young man in good health. The CDR3 DNA follows: TGTGCCAGCAGTTTGGGTCGGGCCCCCTTCTTC. Residues: CASSLGRAPFF.